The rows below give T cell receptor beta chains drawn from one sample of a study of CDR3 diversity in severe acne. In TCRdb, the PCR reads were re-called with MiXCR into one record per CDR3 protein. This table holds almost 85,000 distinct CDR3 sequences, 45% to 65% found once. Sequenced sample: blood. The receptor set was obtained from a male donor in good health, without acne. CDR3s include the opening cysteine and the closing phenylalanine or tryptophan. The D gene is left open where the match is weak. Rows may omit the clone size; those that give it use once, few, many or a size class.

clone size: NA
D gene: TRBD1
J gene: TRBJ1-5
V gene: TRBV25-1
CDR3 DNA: TGTGCCAGCAGTGAACGGGTCACAGGGGACATCAAGCCCCAGCATTTT
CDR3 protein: CASSERVTGDIKPQHF

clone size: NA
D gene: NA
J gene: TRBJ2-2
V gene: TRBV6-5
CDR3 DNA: TGTGCCAGCAGTTACCAGGGTTTT
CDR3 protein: CASSYQGF

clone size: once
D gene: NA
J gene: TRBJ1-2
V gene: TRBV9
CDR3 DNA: TGTGCCAGCAGCGTAGATCCAGGGGCGGACTATGGCTACACCTTC
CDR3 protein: CASSVDPGADYGYTF

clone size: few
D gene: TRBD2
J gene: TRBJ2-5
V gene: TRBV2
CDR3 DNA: TGTGCCAGCACCCCGAGAAGCGGGAGCGTGGAGACCCAGTACTTC
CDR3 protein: CASTPRSGSVETQYF

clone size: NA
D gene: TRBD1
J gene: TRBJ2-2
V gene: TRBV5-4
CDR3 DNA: TGTGCCAGCAGCTCCCCTACAGGGGAACCTGAGCAGTTTTTT
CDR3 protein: CASSSPTGEPEQFF

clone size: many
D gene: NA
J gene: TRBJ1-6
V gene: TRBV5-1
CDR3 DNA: TGCGCCAGCAGCCCCGACCGAGCCTATAATTCACCCCTCCACTTT
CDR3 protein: CASSPDRAYNSPLHF

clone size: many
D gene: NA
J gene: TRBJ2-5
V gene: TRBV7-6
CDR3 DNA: TGTGCCAGCAGCTTAGTCCACGGAGGGACCCAGTACTTC
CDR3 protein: CASSLVHGGTQYF

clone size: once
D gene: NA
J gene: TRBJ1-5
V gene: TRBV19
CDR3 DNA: TGTGCCAGTAGTAGATCTGGGCAGGGAAATCAGCCCCAGCATTTT
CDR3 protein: CASSRSGQGNQPQHF

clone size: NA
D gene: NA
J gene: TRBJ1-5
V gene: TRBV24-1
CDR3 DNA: TGTGCCACCAGTGAGCCCGGGGCGAGGGGCGGCGGCAATCAGCCCCAGCATTTT
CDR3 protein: CATSEPGARGGGNQPQHF

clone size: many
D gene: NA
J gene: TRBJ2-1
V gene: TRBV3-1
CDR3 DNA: TGTGCCAGCAGCAGATACCCCGGGGGAAGCTCCTACAATGAGCAGTTCTTC
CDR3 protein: CASSRYPGGSSYNEQFF

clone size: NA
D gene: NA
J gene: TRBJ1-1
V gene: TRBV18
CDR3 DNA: TGTGCCAGCTCTCCGACAGCCTTGAACACTGAAGCTTTCTTT
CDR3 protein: CASSPTALNTEAFF

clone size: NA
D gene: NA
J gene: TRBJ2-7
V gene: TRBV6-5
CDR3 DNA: TGTGCCAGCACGCGAAGAGCGACAGAGGCGAAACAGTACTTC
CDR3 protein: CASTRRATEAKQYF

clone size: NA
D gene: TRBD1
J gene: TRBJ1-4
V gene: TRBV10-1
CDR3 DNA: TGCGTAAGGGGGCTGTCAACTAATGAAAAACTGTTTTTT
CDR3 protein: CVRGLSTNEKLFF

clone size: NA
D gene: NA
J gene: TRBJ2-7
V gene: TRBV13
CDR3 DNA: TGTGCCAGCGTCCGGGGGTCCGCTCGCGAGCAGTACTTC
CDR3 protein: CASVRGSAREQYF

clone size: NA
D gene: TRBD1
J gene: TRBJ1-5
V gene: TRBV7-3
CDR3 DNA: TGCGCCAGCAGCTTGGGTGGGACAGGGAATCAGCCCCAGCATTTT
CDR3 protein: CASSLGGTGNQPQHF

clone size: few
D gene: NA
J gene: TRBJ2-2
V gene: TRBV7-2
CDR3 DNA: TGTGCCAGCAGCCCCGATCGGGGGCGCGTCACCGGGGAGCTGTTTTTT
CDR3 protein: CASSPDRGRVTGELFF

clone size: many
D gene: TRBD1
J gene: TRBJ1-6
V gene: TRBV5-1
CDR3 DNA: TGCGCCAGCAGCTTTGGGACAGAGACACCCCTCCACTTT
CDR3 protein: CASSFGTETPLHF

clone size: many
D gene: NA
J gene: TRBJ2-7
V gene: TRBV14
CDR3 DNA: TGTGCCAGCAGCCCCGGACTCGGCTACGAGCAGTACTTC
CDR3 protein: CASSPGLGYEQYF

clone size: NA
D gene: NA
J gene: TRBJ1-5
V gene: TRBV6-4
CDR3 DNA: TGTGCCAGCAGTGACTCGAGTGACAATCAGCCCCAGCATTTT
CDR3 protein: CASSDSSDNQPQHF

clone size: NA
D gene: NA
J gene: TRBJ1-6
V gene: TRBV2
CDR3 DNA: TGTGCCAGTTCATTCCTAGACCCAACGTTCGATAATTCACCCCTCCACTTT
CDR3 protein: CASSFLDPTFDNSPLHF

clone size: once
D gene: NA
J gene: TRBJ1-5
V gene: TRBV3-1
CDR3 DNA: TGTGCCAGCAGCCAAGATGTTGACGGTAGCTGTAATCAGCCCCAGCATTTT
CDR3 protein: CASSQDVDGSCNQPQHF

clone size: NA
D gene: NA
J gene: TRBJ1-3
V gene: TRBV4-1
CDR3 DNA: TGCGCCAGCAGCCAACAGGCGGGAACCTCTGGAAACACCATGTATTTT
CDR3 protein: CASSQQAGTSGNTMYF

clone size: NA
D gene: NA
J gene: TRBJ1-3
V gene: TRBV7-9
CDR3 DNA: TGTGCCAGCAGCCCTGGGACGGACTATGGCTACACCATATATTTT
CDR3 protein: CASSPGTDYGYTIYF

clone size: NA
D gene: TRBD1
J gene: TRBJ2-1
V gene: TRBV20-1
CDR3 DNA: TGCAGTATGGGACAGGCCGCAACTAATGAGCAGTTCTTC
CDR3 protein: CSMGQAATNEQFF

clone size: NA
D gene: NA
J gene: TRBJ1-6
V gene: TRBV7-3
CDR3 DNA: TGTGCCAGCAGCCGTTCCTCACCCGGGTTTAATTCACCCCTCCACTTT
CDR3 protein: CASSRSSPGFNSPLHF

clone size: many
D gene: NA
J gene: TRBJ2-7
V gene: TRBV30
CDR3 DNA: TGTGCCTGGCGAAAGGCGGGGATTCAATCCTACGAGCAGTACTTC
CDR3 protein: CAWRKAGIQSYEQYF

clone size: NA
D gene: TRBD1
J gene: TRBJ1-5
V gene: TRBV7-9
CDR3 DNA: TGTGCCAGCAGCGGGGACAGGGACCAGCCCCAGCATTTT
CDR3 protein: CASSGDRDQPQHF

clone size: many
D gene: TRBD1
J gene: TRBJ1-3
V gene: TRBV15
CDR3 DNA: TGTGCCACCAGCAGAGTCGTTCAGGGGGCTGCTGGAAACACCATATATTTT
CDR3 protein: CATSRVVQGAAGNTIYF

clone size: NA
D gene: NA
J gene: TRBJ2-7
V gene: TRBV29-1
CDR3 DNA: TGCAGCGTTGAAGATTCGGGGCGGACCTCTGAGCAGTACTTC
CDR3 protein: CSVEDSGRTSEQYF

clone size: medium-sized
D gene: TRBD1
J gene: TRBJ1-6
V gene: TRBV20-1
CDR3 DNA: TGCAGTGCAGGGACAGGGAACTCACCCCTCCACTTT
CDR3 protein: CSAGTGNSPLHF

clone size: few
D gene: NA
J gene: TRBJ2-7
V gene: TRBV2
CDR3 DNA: TGTGCCAGCAGTGAGCTCAGGGGAAACAAGCAGTACTTC
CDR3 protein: CASSELRGNKQYF

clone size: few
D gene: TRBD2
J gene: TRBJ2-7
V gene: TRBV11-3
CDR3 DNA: TGTGCCAGCAGCTCCCGGACCTTAGCGGGGCCATCCTACGAGCAGTACTTC
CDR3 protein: CASSSRTLAGPSYEQYF

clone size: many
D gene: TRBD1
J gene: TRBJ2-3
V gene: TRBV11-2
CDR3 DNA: TGTGCCAGCACCCAGTTTACAGGGGGCGAACCTACCACAGATACGCAGTATTTT
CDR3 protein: CASTQFTGGEPTTDTQYF

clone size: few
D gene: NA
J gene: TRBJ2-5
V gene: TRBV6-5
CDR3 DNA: TGTGCCAGCAGATCGATCCAAGAGACCCAGTACTTC
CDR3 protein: CASRSIQETQYF

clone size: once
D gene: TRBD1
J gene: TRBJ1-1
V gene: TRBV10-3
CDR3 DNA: TGTGCCATCAGTGAGCGGGGACAGGATGAAGCTTTCTTT
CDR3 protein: CAISERGQDEAFF

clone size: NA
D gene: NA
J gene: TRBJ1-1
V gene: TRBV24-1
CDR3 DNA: TGTGCCACCAGTGGGGGGGCGCGGAACACTGAAGCTTTCTTT
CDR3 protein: CATSGGARNTEAFF

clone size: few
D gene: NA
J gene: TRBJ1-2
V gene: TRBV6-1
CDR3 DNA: TGTGCCAGCAGTGAAGCGGAAGGGGCAGGGAACTATGGCTACACCTTC
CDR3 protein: CASSEAEGAGNYGYTF

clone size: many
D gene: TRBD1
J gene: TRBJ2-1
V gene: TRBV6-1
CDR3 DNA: TGTGCCAGCAGTGAAGCACAGGGGGCCAGCTCCTACAATGAGCAGTTCTTC
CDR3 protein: CASSEAQGASSYNEQFF

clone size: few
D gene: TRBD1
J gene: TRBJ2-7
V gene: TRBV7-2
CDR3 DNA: TGTGCCAGCAGCTTTTATAAGGGGGCGGCCTACGAGCAGTACTTC
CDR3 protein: CASSFYKGAAYEQYF

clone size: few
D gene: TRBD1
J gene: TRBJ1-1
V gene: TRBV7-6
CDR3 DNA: TGTGCCAGCAGCATAACTAGGGGGCGCGGCTCGGAGGCTTTCTTT
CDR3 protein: CASSITRGRGSEAFF

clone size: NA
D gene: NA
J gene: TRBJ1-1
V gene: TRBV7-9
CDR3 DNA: TGTGCCAGCGCAAAGGAGGTCTTAAACACTGAAGCTTTCTTT
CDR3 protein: CASAKEVLNTEAFF

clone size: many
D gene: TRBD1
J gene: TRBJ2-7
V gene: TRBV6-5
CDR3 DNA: TGTGCCAGCACGTTAAGAGGGGGGACAGGGACTACCTACGAGCAGTACTTC
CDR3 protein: CASTLRGGTGTTYEQYF

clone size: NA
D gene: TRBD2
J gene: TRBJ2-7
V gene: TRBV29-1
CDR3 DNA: TGCAGCGTGATCCCCGGGAGGGTCCCCTCGGAGCAGTACTTC
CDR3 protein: CSVIPGRVPSEQYF

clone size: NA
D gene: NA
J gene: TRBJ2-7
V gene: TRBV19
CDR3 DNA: TGTGCCTGGACGGGCGGTTCCTACGAGCAGTACTTC
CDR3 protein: CAWTGGSYEQYF

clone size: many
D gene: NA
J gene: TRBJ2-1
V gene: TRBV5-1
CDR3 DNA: TGCGCCAGCAGCTTGGATGAGACAGGTGGGGGGTTCAATGAGCAGTTCTTC
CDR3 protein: CASSLDETGGGFNEQFF

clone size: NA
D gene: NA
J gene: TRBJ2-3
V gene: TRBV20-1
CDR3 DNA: TGCAGTGCTCGCCCCAGCGGAGGGGACACAGATACGCAGTATTTT
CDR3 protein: CSARPSGGDTDTQYF

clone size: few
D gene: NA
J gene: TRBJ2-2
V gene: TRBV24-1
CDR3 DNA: TGTGCCACCGAACAATCGGGTAGCACCGGGGAGCTGTTTTTT
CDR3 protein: CATEQSGSTGELFF

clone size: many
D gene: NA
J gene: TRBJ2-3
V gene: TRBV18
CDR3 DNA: TGTGCCAGCTCACTCTTCACAGATACGCAGTATTTT
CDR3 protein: CASSLFTDTQYF

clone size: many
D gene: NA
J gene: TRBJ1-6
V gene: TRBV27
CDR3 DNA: TGTGCCAGCAGTCCGATACAGTGGAATAATTCACCCCTCCACTTT
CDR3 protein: CASSPIQWNNSPLHF

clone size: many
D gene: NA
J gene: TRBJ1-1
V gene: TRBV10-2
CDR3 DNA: TGCGCCAGCAGTGACAGGGAGAACACTGAAGCTTTCTTT
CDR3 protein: CASSDRENTEAFF

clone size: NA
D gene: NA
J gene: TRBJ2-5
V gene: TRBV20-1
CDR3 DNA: NA
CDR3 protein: CSARRGSGNTIYFGEGETQYF

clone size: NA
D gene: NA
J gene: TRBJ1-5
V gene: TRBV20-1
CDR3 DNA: TGCAGTGCTCCGTTAGCGACTAGCGGGAGGGCCGGGGAGACCCAGCATTTT
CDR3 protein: CSAPLATSGRAGETQHF

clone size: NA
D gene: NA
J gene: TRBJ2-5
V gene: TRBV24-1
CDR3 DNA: TGTGCCACCAGTGAGGGCAGGGTAGAGACCCAGTACTTC
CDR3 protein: CATSEGRVETQYF

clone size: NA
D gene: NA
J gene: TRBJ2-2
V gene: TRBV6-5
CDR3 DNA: NA
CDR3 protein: CASSSSPSEQYFGELFF

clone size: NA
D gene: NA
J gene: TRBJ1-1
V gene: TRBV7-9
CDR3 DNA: TGTGCCAGCAGCTTATCACAGAAGAACACTGAAGCTTTCTTT
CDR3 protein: CASSLSQKNTEAFF

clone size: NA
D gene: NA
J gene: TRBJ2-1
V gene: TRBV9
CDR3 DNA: TGTGCCAGCAGCGTATCCGGGGCGAGCTCCTACAATGAGCAGTTCTTC
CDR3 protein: CASSVSGASSYNEQFF

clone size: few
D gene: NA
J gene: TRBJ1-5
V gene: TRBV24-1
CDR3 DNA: TGTGCCACCAGTCTGTCAGGGTGGAATCAGCCCCAGCATTTT
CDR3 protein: CATSLSGWNQPQHF

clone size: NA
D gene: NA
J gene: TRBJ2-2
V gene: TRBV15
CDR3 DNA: TGTGCCACCCGGCGGGGTGGGATAACCACCGGGGAGCTGGTTTTT
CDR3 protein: CATRRGGITTGELVF

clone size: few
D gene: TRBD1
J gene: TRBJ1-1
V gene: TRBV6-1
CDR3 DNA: TGTGCCAGCAGTGAGACTACAGGGGGTGAAGCTTTCTTT
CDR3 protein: CASSETTGGEAFF

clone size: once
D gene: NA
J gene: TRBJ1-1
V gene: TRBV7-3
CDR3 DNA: TGTGCCGGCAGCTTATTAAGGGTCTCGACTGAAGCTTTCTTT
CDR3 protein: CAGSLLRVSTEAFF